Following are 15 T cell receptor beta chains from one sample sequenced in a study of T cells in localized non-small cell lung cancer (dated by TCRdb to about 2020). Libraries were constructed by the immunoSEQ multiplex PCR assay. The immuneACCESS repertoire file appears here via TCRdb, limited to in-frame rearrangements. These files lack a portion of the clones; in checked studies, under half of the deficit traces to unresolved V genes, and the cause of the others is not known. This sample has 850 to 950 clones in its table, and approximately 20% of those were observed once. The ten largest clones represent 15% to 20% of the sample. This material consisted of normal lung tissue next to the tumor, taken before any cancer treatment. These receptors came from a man between 40 and 70 years old with stage III lung adenocarcinoma.

This clone showed up just a few times. V usage is TRBV11-3 and J usage is TRBJ1-1; unclear D gene. The germline V and J ends were trimmed by 3 bases and 5 bases, with 16 bases remaining between them. The CDR3 totals 15 residues. Germline lookup yields CDR1 SGHNT and CDR2 YENEEA. The CDR3 here is CASSFSGVVGTEAFF. CDR3 nucleotides: TGTGCCAGCAGCTTCAGTGGGGTGGTAGGGACTGAAGCTTTCTTT.

This clone was seen only a few times. The rearrangement joins TRBV21-1 to TRBJ2-1; the tabulated D call, TRBD2, remains unverified against the DNA. TRBV21-1 is listed as a pseudogene. CDR3 length: 17 amino acids. The CDR3 reads CASSATTGLKLNNEQFF. The CDR3 nucleotides are TGTGCCAGCAGCGCCACCACGGGACTGAAACTAAACAATGAGCAGTTCTTC.

This clone showed up just a few times. This chain connects TRBV30 to TRBJ1-2; 8 nucleotides match TRBD1. V shed 0 bases and J 4 bases; nucleotides not matched to a gene: 1. Germline V gene sequence: CDR1 GTSNPN, CDR2 SVGIG (reference sequence). The CDR3 sequence is 13 residues long. CDR3 nucleotides: TGTGCCTGGAGTGTCGACAGGGGCTATGGCTACACCTTC. It translates to CAWSVDRGYGYTF.

A few counts support this clone. The genes are TRBV6-8 and TRBJ2-7; D possibly matches TRBD1 or TRBD2 (6 bases each). The CDR3 sequence is 12 residues long. Looked up from germline, CDR1 is MNHGY and CDR2 is SAAAGT. V dropped 8 bases and J dropped 6 bases, with 14 bases sitting between them. In nucleotides, the CDR3 is TGTGCCAGCCGGCCAGGGGACTCCGAGCAGTACTTC. This translates into CASRPGDSEQYF.

The rearrangement links TRBV19 to TRBJ1-5; D might be TRBD1 (6 bases). The CDR3 is made up of 13 amino acids. Germline V lookup: CDR1 LNHDA, CDR2 SQIVND (reference sequence). V gave up 6 bases and J gave up 7 bases, with 13 bases separating them. This CDR3 is CASSAGAIQPQHF. The CDR3 DNA reads TGTGCCAGTAGCGCAGGGGCAATCCAGCCCCAGCATTTT.

This chain links TRBV6-8 with TRBJ2-2; D may be TRBD1 or TRBD2 (5 bases each). This CDR3 comprises 15 residues. V was trimmed by 7 bases and J by 6 bases, leaving 18 bases between them. Germline-derived CDR1 and CDR2 are MNHGY and SAAAGT. CDR3 amino acids: CASMARGVDAGELFF. The CDR3 region has the DNA TGTGCCAGCATGGCTAGGGGAGTGGACGCCGGGGAGCTGTTTTTT.

This chain uses TRBV6-8 with TRBJ2-1; tentatively, D is TRBD1 (5 bases). The ends were cut back, 2 bases at V and 9 bases at J, with 11 bases in the middle. Germline CDR1 reads MNHGY; CDR2 reads SAAAGT. This CDR3 spans 13 amino acids. The CDR3 region is CASSYGQSREQFF. DNA for the CDR3: TGTGCCAGCAGTTACGGACAATCCCGTGAGCAGTTCTTC.

This clone showed up just a few times. The rearrangement uses TRBV11-3 and TRBJ2-7; 7 nucleotides line up with TRBD1. Trimming at V came to 4 bases and at J to 4 bases, leaving 10 bases not matched to a gene. The germline V gene has CDR1 SGHNT and CDR2 YENEEA. CDR3 length equals 15 residues. CDR3 sequence: CASSSQPGQSYEQYF. The CDR3 bases are TGTGCCAGCAGCTCACAGCCGGGACAGAGTTACGAGCAGTACTTC.

The rearrangement joins TRBV28 to TRBJ2-7; possibly TRBD2 for D (6 bases). The CDR3 is made up of 13 amino acids. Germline V gene lookup returns CDR1 MDHEN and CDR2 SYDVKM. V was pared by 6 bases and J by 7 bases, with 16 bases between. CDR3 residues: CASSLGTAGEQYF. The CDR3 bases are TGTGCCAGCAGCCTAGGGACCGCGGGAGAGCAGTACTTC.

The genes are TRBV19 and TRBJ2-3, with 10 bases lining up with TRBD2. This CDR3 comprises 14 residues. The V gene's germline CDR1 is LNHDA and CDR2 SQIVND (reference sequence). The junction had 5 bases not matched to a gene; V was cut back by 7 bases and J by 4 bases. CDR3 amino acids: CASTSLAGADTQYF. The DNA for the CDR3 is TGTGCCAGTACGTCGCTAGCGGGGGCAGATACGCAGTATTTT.

This clone was seen a few times. The rearrangement links TRBV6-8 to TRBJ2-2, with 7 nucleotides matching TRBD2. Germline-derived CDR1 and CDR2 are MNHGY and SAAAGT. Trimming removed 7 bases from V and 6 bases from J; junction bases left unmatched: 5. CDR3 size: 13 residues. The CDR3 region is CASTERDPGELFF. CDR3 in DNA: TGTGCCAGCACCGAGCGGGACCCCGGGGAGCTGTTTTTT.

This clone is classed as medium-sized. The chain has TRBV11-3 and TRBJ2-5; tentatively, D is TRBD1 or TRBD2 (7 bases each). The germline CDR1 and CDR2 sequences are SGHNT and YENEEA. The CDR3 is 15 amino acids. With 4 bases removed from V and 2 bases from J, the gap between germline ends came to 14 bases. CDR3 region: CASSSQGGGQETQYF. CDR3 nucleotide sequence: TGTGCCAGCAGCTCCCAGGGGGGGGGACAAGAGACCCAGTACTTC. Together with reference TRBV11-3 and TRBJ2-5, the CDR3 gives the full variable domain: EAGVVQSPRYKIIEKKQPVAFWCNPISGHNTLYWYLQNLGQGPELLIRYENEEAVDDSQLPKDRFSAERLKGVDSTLKIQPAELGDSAVYLCASSSQGGGQETQYFGPGTRLLVL.

This clone was detected only a few times. This sequence joins TRBV6-8 and TRBJ2-7, with unresolved D. CDR3 length equals 16 residues. The V and J ends lost 4 bases and 2 bases respectively, with 18 bases between them. Germline V gives CDR1 MNHGY, CDR2 SAAAGT. DNA for the CDR3: TGTGCCAGCAGTTTGGAAGTTTCGGCCAACACCTACGAGCAGTACTTC. Translated, it gives CASSLEVSANTYEQYF.

This clone has more than one count but fewer than ten. The chain recombines TRBV11-3 with TRBJ1-3; D is unresolved. Germline V gene lookup returns CDR1 SGHNT and CDR2 YENEEA. Trimming cost V 0 bases and J 4 bases, with 7 bases left between them. The CDR3 consists of 14 residues. CDR3 residues: CASSLERHGNTIYF. CDR3 DNA sequence: TGTGCCAGCAGCTTAGAGAGACACGGAAACACCATATATTTT.

This clone is labeled as large. V and J are TRBV11-3 and TRBJ1-5; unclear D gene. Germline V gives CDR1 SGHNT, CDR2 YENEEA. The CDR3 is 16 residues long. Trimming left V 1 base short and J 0 bases short, with 10 bases between. This CDR3 is CASSLVWGDSNQPQHF. The DNA of the CDR3 is TGTGCCAGCAGCTTAGTTTGGGGAGATAGCAATCAGCCCCAGCATTTT.